Listed here are 5 T cell receptor beta chains from one sample, sequenced in a study of blood T cells in healthy people across ages. A J-beta primer mix and a sample-barcoded 5' primer were used in a second PCR of about 7 to 12 cycles. TCRdb fed the 5' RACE reads into MiXCR, producing one record per CDR3 protein. The sample comprises around 1,800,000 distinct CDR3 sequences, roughly two fifths of which are singletons, and about 23% rests with the top ten. The specimen was blood. These receptors all come from a human donor in good health.

Remarks on this clonotype: Likely a read error: the CDR3 ends without its conserved phenylalanine or tryptophan. The J gene is TRBJ2-7, the V gene TRBV5-1; possible D gene TRBD1, 6 bases. The germline gives CDR1 SGHRS, CDR2 YFSETQ. There are 14 residues in the CDR3. Deletions cut 0 bases from V and 3 bases from J, with 10 bases between. The CDR3 loop is CASSLAQQGYEQYC. CDR3 in DNA: TGCGCCAGCAGCTTGGCTCAACAGGGCTACGAGCAGTACTGC.

The chain joins TRBV2 to TRBJ1-4; maybe TRBD1 (5 bases). The CDR3 is 11 residues long. Germline V lookup: CDR1 SNHLY, CDR2 FYNNEI. Trimming left V 4 bases short and J 12 bases short, with 9 bases between. The CDR3 sequence is CASSARGELFF. In nucleotides, the CDR3 is TGTGCCAGCAGTGCAAGGGGAGAACTGTTTTTT.

This clonotype was observed a few times. The chain couples TRBV12-3 or TRBV12-4 to TRBJ1-2; D is unclear. CDR3 length: 12 residues. V dropped 10 bases and J dropped 7 bases, with 16 bases sitting between them. CDR3 DNA sequence: TGTGCCATCACGACGCTTGAGGCTGGCTACACCTTC. This codes for CAITTLEAGYTF.

The V call is TRBV15, the J call TRBJ2-7; D perhaps matches TRBD2 (6 bases). The J call may be incorrect, as the DNA end agrees better with TRBJ2-4. There are 15 residues in the CDR3. CDR1 is LNHNV and CDR2 is YYDKDF in the germline V gene (reference sequence). This chain's CDR3 is CATSRDSRGINIQYF. DNA for the CDR3: TGTGCCACCAGCCGGGACTCTCGGGGCATAAACATTCAGTACTTC.

The gene calls are TRBV2 and TRBJ2-1; D possibly corresponds to TRBD1 (7 bases). The CDR3 consists of 14 residues. V was pared by 2 bases and J by 7 bases, with 12 bases between. The V gene's germline CDR1 is SNHLY and CDR2 FYNNEI. In DNA, the CDR3 is TGTGCCAGCAGTGAATGGAGGGGGCTTAATGAGCAGTTCTTC. Translation: CASSEWRGLNEQFF.